A selection of T cell receptor beta chains follows, all from one sample in a study of cytomegalovirus exposure and HLA in healthy donors. Repertoires were generated with immunoSEQ multiplex PCR, while TCRdb's copy carries only in-frame clones and drops some. This table holds 110,000 or so clones, more than 85% found once. Sample: PBMCs. The source of these receptors is a woman aged 18-29 years in good health and CMV-seropositive. CDR3s include the opening cysteine and the closing phenylalanine or tryptophan. The order of the fields is V gene, D gene, clone size, J gene, CDR3 DNA, CDR3 protein. A D gene is named only where the DNA matches it firmly. Size tells how often a clone was seen (once, few, many) or the class of an expanded clone, and some rows leave it out.

TRBV7-2	-	-	TRBJ1-5	TGTGCCAGCAGCCCCCCTTGGTCCAGGTTCAATCAGCCCCAGCATTTT	CASSPPWSRFNQPQHF
TRBV21-1	-	-	TRBJ2-7	TGTGCTCGGCCCAGGGCCGCCTACGAGCAGTACTTC	CARPRAAYEQYF
TRBV18	-	few	TRBJ2-7	TGTGCCAGCTCACCGGGCGGGGGCCTCTCCTACGAGCAGTACTTC	CASSPGGGLSYEQYF
TRBV18	-	-	TRBJ2-6	TGTGCCAGCTCACCTGGGACTTCAAGCTCTGGGGCCAACGTCCTGACTTTC	CASSPGTSSSGANVLTF
TRBV5-4	-	once	TRBJ1-1	TGTGCCAGCAGCCTCGACAGGTATGAAGCTTTCTTT	CASSLDRYEAFF
TRBV30	TRBD2	-	TRBJ2-7	TGTGCCTGGGATGGACTAGGGCACTACGAGCAGTACTTC	CAWDGLGHYEQYF
TRBV5-1	-	few	TRBJ2-7	TGCGCCAGCAGCTTGCAGAACTACGAGCAGTACTTC	CASSLQNYEQYF
TRBV28	TRBD1	-	TRBJ1-1	TGTGCCAGCAGTTCAGGGGGACAGTCGGGCACTGAAGCTTTCTTT	CASSSGGQSGTEAFF
TRBV7-3	TRBD1	-	TRBJ1-2	TGTGCCAGCGCCCGGGACAGAAACTATGGCTACACCTTC	CASARDRNYGYTF
TRBV11-2	TRBD1	-	TRBJ2-5	TGTGCCAGCAGCCGCGAGCGGACAGGTCAAGAGACCCAGTACTTC	CASSRERTGQETQYF
TRBV27	TRBD1	once	TRBJ2-5	TGTGCCAGCAGTTGGACAGGGAAAGAGACCCAGTACTTC	CASSWTGKETQYF
TRBV6-5	-	-	TRBJ1-3	TGTGCCAGCAGTTACTCGGCAGGGGTTGGAAACACCATATATTTT	CASSYSAGVGNTIYF
TRBV19	TRBD1	-	TRBJ1-5	TGTGCCAGTCGGGGGACAGGCAATCAGCCCCAGCATTTT	CASRGTGNQPQHF
TRBV2	TRBD1	-	TRBJ2-1	TGTGCCAGCAGGCCAGGGGGCTATGAGCAGTTCTTC	CASRPGGYEQFF
TRBV4-1	-	-	TRBJ2-7	TGCGCCAGCAGCCAAAATACCGGGGACTACGAGCAGTACTTC	CASSQNTGDYEQYF
TRBV19	TRBD1	-	TRBJ2-5	TGTGCCAGCAATACAGGGGGGAGAGAGACCCAGTACTTC	CASNTGGRETQYF
TRBV6-5	-	-	TRBJ1-3	TGTGCCAGCAGTAAGCGACAGGTCTCTGGAAACACCATATATTTT	CASSKRQVSGNTIYF